Included here is one T cell receptor (beta chain) sequence, with context. Per the original data handling: Using reference gene primer amplification, nucleated cell counts were estimated. The protocol was immunoSEQ multiplex PCR, while the TCRdb copy is restricted to in-frame clones and leaves out a portion. The V and J calls and clone size come from that table; D and trimming were worked out from the DNA. The sample consists of approximately 200,000 clones, approximately 84% of them appearing once. Those enrolled, adults aged roughly 18 to 90 years, came from about two dozen US areas. The data are from a study of blood T cell repertoires in COVID-19. At the level of the study: T cells, B-cell-depleted T cells, or PBMCs provided the cDNA or gDNA that served as material.

This CDR3 contains 14 residues. Trimming left V 2 bases short and J 0 bases short, with 9 bases between. CDR1 is SGHNT and CDR2 is YYREEE in the germline V gene (reference sequence). This receptor was taken from a woman under 40 who had recovered from COVID-19. V gene TRBV5-4 combines with J gene TRBJ2-7; possible D gene TRBD2, 6 bases. The sequencing sample was made of PBMCs or T cells enriched from blood (not recorded which). CDR3 region: CASSFGDSSYEQYV. The CDR3 bases are TGTGCCAGCAGCTTTGGGGACTCCTCCTACGAGCAGTACGTC.